This T cell receptor (beta chain) derives from a study of cytomegalovirus exposure and HLA in healthy donors. Turning to the study itself: Some 180 million T cells yielded some 120 million unique TCR beta sequences in earlier analysis.

Losses at the gene ends were 6 bases for V and 7 bases for J; bases not matched to a gene: 9. The CDR3 extends over 15 amino acids. Germline V gene data show CDR1 as WNHNN and CDR2 as SYGVQD (reference sequence). PCR primers comprised 60 Vbeta and 13 Jbeta primers. Data came from immunoSEQ multiplex PCR; TCRdb stores just in-frame clones and leaves some out. The sample lists approximately 180,000 clones, about 80% seen once, with less than 8% in the top ten. Turning to this clone: Its antigen is still unknown.

General observations from the study: Later analysis suggested most CMV-associated TCR beta chains were HLA-restricted. The study reported that TCR beta sequences accurately predicted HLA-A and HLA-B alleles in most subjects.

This receptor was identified in a man aged 35 to 55 in good health and CMV-seropositive. Source material: PBMCs. The chain has TRBV10-1 and TRBJ2-4, with 10 bases lining up with TRBD2. The CDR3 DNA reads as TGCGCCAGCAGCGGGGGGAGCGGGAGGGCCAACATTCAGTACTTC. Translated: CASSGGSGRANIQYF.